This TCR beta chain came from a study of CD8 T cells in ankylosing spondylitis. This clonotype was seen many times. CDR1 SGHDT and CDR2 YYEEEE come from the germline V gene. The CDR3 covers 16 residues. V dropped 3 bases and J dropped 2 bases, with 14 bases sitting between them. TCRdb called the 5' RACE reads again in MiXCR, with one record for every CDR3 protein. The table includes about 240,000 distinct CDR3 sequences, around 7.8% detected once. Material for sequencing was blood, either unsorted or a sorted T cell fraction (not recorded which). The chain recombines TRBV5-6 with TRBJ1-4, with D perhaps TRBD1 (6 bases). The TCR originated in a male donor with ankylosing spondylitis or in good health (not recorded which). The CDR3 reads CASSSRLQGTNEKLFF. The CDR3 nucleotides are TGTGCCAGCAGCTCCCGACTACAGGGCACTAATGAAAAACTGTTTTTT.